This T cell receptor beta chain was sequenced during a study of blood T cell repertoires in COVID-19. Study information: Both acute and convalescent COVID-19 samples were obtained from the United States, Italy and Spain. PBMCs, B-cell-depleted T cells, or T cells provided the cDNA or gDNA that made up the material.

Germline V gene lookup returns CDR1 SGHAT and CDR2 FQNNGV. This CDR3 has 19 residues. Losses at the gene ends were 1 base for V and 0 bases for J; bases not matched to a gene: 13. In the original processing: Amplifying reference gene primers gave estimates of nucleated cell counts. TCRdb's copy holds only in-frame clones and misses some; the assay was immunoSEQ multiplex PCR. The V and J calls and clone size come from that table; D and trimming were worked out from the DNA. Altogether 30,000 to 40,000 clones are present, approximately 86% being singletons, with the ten largest covering approximately 1.9%.

V and J are TRBV11-2 and TRBJ2-3; TRBD2 agrees at 7 bases. The sequenced sample consisted of peripheral blood. The sequence was obtained from a man aged 50 or older with active or convalescent COVID-19. CDR3 sequence reads: CASSLGSLSGGRSTDTQYF. DNA for the CDR3: TGTGCCAGCAGCTTAGGGAGCCTAAGCGGCGGGAGAAGCACAGATACGCAGTATTTT.